This T cell receptor (beta chain) was identified in a study of blood T cell repertoires in COVID-19. V dropped 2 bases and J dropped 3 bases, with 14 bases sitting between them. Per germline, CDR1 MNHNS and CDR2 SASEGT. The CDR3 spans 16 residues. Study members were between 18 and 89 years old and lived in fewer than 30 US regions. Donors of Cohort 3 who recovered were those that had two negative PCRs, clearance, or symptom resolution. The protocol was immunoSEQ multiplex PCR, while the TCRdb copy is restricted to in-frame clones and leaves out a portion. Of 180,000 or so clones in the sample, 86% are singletons; the top ten hold 7% to 10%.

Sequencing was performed on PBMCs or T cells enriched from blood (not recorded which). This TCR was recovered from a woman in her twenties or thirties who had recovered from COVID-19. The V gene is TRBV6-1, the J gene TRBJ1-3; D perhaps matches TRBD1 (6 bases). This chain's CDR3 is CASSETHGTLGNTIYF. CDR3 nucleotide sequence: TGTGCCAGCAGTGAAACCCACGGGACACTTGGAAACACCATATATTTT.